This T cell receptor beta chain was obtained from a study of cytomegalovirus exposure and HLA in healthy donors. General observations from the study: Specific recognition of CMV antigens was confirmed in vitro for a few chains (all CMV-associated).

In the case of this clone: Its antigen remains unknown.

V shed 0 bases, J shed 2 bases, and the junction held 3 bases outside the gene matches. The CDR3 totals 17 residues. Germline assignment: CDR1 MNHEY and CDR2 SMNVEV (reference sequence). Profiled with immunoSEQ multiplex PCR; TCRdb holds only in-frame clones, not every one. The data contain some 59,000 clones, about nine tenths of them singletons. Sequencing was done on a sample of PBMCs. This sequence originates from a woman aged 18-29 years in good health and CMV-seropositive. The V and J genes are TRBV27 and TRBJ2-6, with 8 bases that match TRBD2. CDR3 bases: TGTGCCAGCAGTTTATCATCCGGGAGGGCTGGGGCCAACGTCCTGACTTTC. Protein product: CASSLSSGRAGANVLTF. Complete variable domain (other parts from reference TRBV27 and TRBJ2-6): EAQVTQNPRYLITVTGKKLTVTCSQNMNHEYMSWYRQDPGLGLRQIYYSMNVEVTDKGDVPEGYKVSRKEKRNFPLILESPSPNQTSLYFCASSLSSGRAGANVLTFGAGSRLTVL.